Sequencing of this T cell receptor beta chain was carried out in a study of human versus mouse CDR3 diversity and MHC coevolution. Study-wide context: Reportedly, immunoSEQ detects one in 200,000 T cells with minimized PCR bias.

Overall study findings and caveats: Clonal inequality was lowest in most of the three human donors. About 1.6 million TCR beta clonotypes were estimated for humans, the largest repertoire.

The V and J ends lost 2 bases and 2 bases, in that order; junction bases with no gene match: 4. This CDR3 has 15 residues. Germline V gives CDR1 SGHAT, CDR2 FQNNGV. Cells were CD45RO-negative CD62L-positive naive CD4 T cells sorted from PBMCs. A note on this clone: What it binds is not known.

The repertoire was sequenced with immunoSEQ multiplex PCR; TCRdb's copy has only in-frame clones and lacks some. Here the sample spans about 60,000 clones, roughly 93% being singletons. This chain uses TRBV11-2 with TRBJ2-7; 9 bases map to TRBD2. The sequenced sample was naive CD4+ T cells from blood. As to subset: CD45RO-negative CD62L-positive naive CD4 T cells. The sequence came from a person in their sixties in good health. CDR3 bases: TGTGCCAGCAGCTTAACTAGCGGGCAGACCTACGAGCAGTACTTC. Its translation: CASSLTSGQTYEQYF.